These T cell receptor beta chains were read from a single sample in a study of cytomegalovirus exposure and HLA in healthy donors. TCRdb keeps only in-frame clones here, not all; method: immunoSEQ multiplex PCR. The table shows approximately 120,000 clones, with 76% occurring only once. Sequencing was done on a sample of PBMCs. The receptors shown here come from a woman in her fifties or sixties in good health and CMV-seropositive. Each CDR3 is given with its conserved first and last residue. Each record gives: V gene, J gene, CDR3 protein.

V: TRBV5-5
J: TRBJ2-3
CDR3: CASSLVGLAPDTQYF

V: TRBV7-9
J: TRBJ2-4
CDR3: CASSSGQGSNSQYF

V: TRBV7-2
J: TRBJ2-1
CDR3: CASSLTGFEQFF

V: TRBV7-2
J: TRBJ1-5
CDR3: CASSSSLGGQPQHF

V: TRBV5-8
J: TRBJ1-6
CDR3: CASSLGTGLDNSPLHF

V: TRBV6-5
J: TRBJ2-7
CDR3: CASSYSTGDLREQYF

V: TRBV19
J: TRBJ1-4
CDR3: CASSSRGGLQAEKLFF

V: TRBV6-1
J: TRBJ2-3
CDR3: CASSEGTRDTQYF

V: TRBV7-7
J: TRBJ2-7
CDR3: CASSLTLGGAGGEQYF

V: TRBV7-2
J: TRBJ1-3
CDR3: CASSLGAPNTIYF

V: TRBV5-4
J: TRBJ2-7
CDR3: CASSADRRSYEQYF

V: TRBV7-6
J: TRBJ2-1
CDR3: CASSSGTGLYNEQFF

V: TRBV7-2
J: TRBJ2-5
CDR3: CASSGSSGTQETQYF

V: TRBV6-5
J: TRBJ1-1
CDR3: CASTQPGRNTEAFF

V: TRBV18
J: TRBJ2-1
CDR3: CASSPNPEAEQFF

V: TRBV7-9
J: TRBJ2-2
CDR3: CASSLTGGIGELFF

V: TRBV7-2
J: TRBJ2-4
CDR3: CASSLGGERLAKNIQYF

V: TRBV7-8
J: TRBJ2-1
CDR3: CASSLSLRRFSSYNEQFF

V: TRBV11-2
J: TRBJ2-5
CDR3: CASSFRGGRGPQETQYF

V: TRBV18
J: TRBJ1-4
CDR3: CASSPGTDEKLFF

V: TRBV7-9
J: TRBJ2-2
CDR3: CSSSLGGRDRTGELFF

V: TRBV9
J: TRBJ2-7
CDR3: CASSPVAGVRDEQYF

V: TRBV7-9
J: TRBJ2-7
CDR3: CSSSLAGGASYEQYF

V: TRBV11-2
J: TRBJ2-1
CDR3: CASSPGGGPDEQFF

V: TRBV4-3
J: TRBJ1-1
CDR3: CASSQDFGDTEAFF

V: TRBV21-1
J: NA
CDR3: CAISTVSYEQYF

V: TRBV5-1
J: TRBJ2-1
CDR3: CASQKAGDLYNEQFF

V: TRBV4-3
J: TRBJ2-7
CDR3: CASSLLLSSYEQYF

V: TRBV21-1
J: TRBJ2-5
CDR3: CASSKGGLREGTQETQYF

V: TRBV5-1
J: TRBJ2-3
CDR3: CASRVGEADTQYF

V: TRBV5-5
J: TRBJ2-5
CDR3: CASSLATVQETQYF

V: TRBV13
J: TRBJ2-5
CDR3: CASSLVVGAGAEETQYF

V: TRBV6-1
J: TRBJ1-2
CDR3: CASSERGGLGYTF

V: TRBV5-1
J: TRBJ2-7
CDR3: CASSLYPGGSAYEQYF

V: TRBV5-1
J: TRBJ2-7
CDR3: CASSFTGHSYEQYF

V: TRBV18
J: TRBJ2-7
CDR3: CASSPRTSGEYEQYF

V: TRBV12-5
J: TRBJ2-7
CDR3: CASRDRSSYEQYF

V: TRBV19
J: TRBJ2-5
CDR3: CASSIATPGGQETQYF

V: TRBV5-1
J: TRBJ2-1
CDR3: CASSRGQWDEQFF

V: TRBV6-5
J: TRBJ1-2
CDR3: CASSPGQDYGYTF

V: TRBV14
J: TRBJ1-2
CDR3: CASSPWDDSNYGYTF

V: TRBV27
J: TRBJ1-4
CDR3: CASSLQFTNEKLFF

V: TRBV7-2
J: TRBJ1-4
CDR3: CASSPGLLNEKLFF

V: TRBV2
J: TRBJ1-1
CDR3: CASKDPGKQAFF

V: TRBV10-1
J: TRBJ2-1
CDR3: CASSGTSRTYNEQFF

V: TRBV14
J: TRBJ2-1
CDR3: CASSQQDYYNEQFF

V: TRBV5-4
J: TRBJ1-4
CDR3: CASSLAPTQGVDEKLFF

V: TRBV6-7
J: TRBJ2-1
CDR3: CASSYGLAGGYNEQFF

V: TRBV27
J: TRBJ2-7
CDR3: CASSFAGRVSSYEQYF

V: TRBV15
J: TRBJ2-3
CDR3: CATSRELAGGADTQYF

V: TRBV5-6
J: TRBJ2-7
CDR3: CASSAGLSTYEQYF